The entry below gives a single T cell receptor beta chain sequence along with its context. Its antigen is unidentified. These data originate in a study of siplizumab effects on memory and regulatory T cells. Broader study findings: Apparently key alloresponse contributors, naive T cells also seemed more diverse than memory cells. Many proliferating CD4+ or CD8+ clones remained unclassified. Roughly 75-96% of them could not be assigned either a naive or a memory phenotype. In siplizumab cultures, the suppressive function of proliferating Tregs remained unconfirmed.

Germline V gene data show CDR1 as SGHAT and CDR2 as FQNNGV. V dropped 5 bases and J dropped 0; count of bases not matched to a gene: 3. The CDR3 has 14 amino acids. Profiled with immunoSEQ multiplex PCR; TCRdb holds only in-frame clones, not every one. The data hold 100,000 or so clones, with around 94% observed a single time. The gene calls are TRBV11-2 and TRBJ1-1; TRBD1 agrees at 7 bases. This receptor was taken from a human donor in good health. Source material: non-Treg CD4+ T cells sorted from blood. CDR3 sequence reads: CASSGGQLNTEAFF. DNA for the CDR3: TGTGCCAGCAGCGGGGGACAGTTGAACACTGAAGCTTTCTTT.